This T cell receptor beta chain emerged from a study of T cell responses to AZD1222 COVID-19 vaccine. Findings and limits, study-wide: Unmutated variant regions are reportedly targeted by nearly half of spike-specific TCRs.

As for this clone: Its antigen remains unknown.

This table comes from immunoSEQ multiplex PCR, and its TCRdb copy is limited to in-frame clones, with some not included. The sample holds 75,000 to 100,000 clones, under 90% seen once. The germline V and J ends were trimmed by 1 base and 8 bases, with 8 bases remaining between them. The CDR3 has 13 amino acids. Germline assignment: CDR1 KGHDR and CDR2 SFDVKD. This TCR came from an adult in good health. The sample was peripheral blood, taken on day 0 of AZD1222 vaccination. The chain employs TRBV24-1 and TRBJ2-1; D ambiguous. The CDR3 nucleotides read TGTGCCACCAGTGATTTTTGGTCGGATGAGCAGTTCTTC. Protein product: CATSDFWSDEQFF.